Listed below are T cell receptor beta chains from one sample, sequenced in a study of Ad26.COV2.S vaccination and SARS-CoV-2 variants. Clones were sequenced by immunoSEQ multiplex PCR, and TCRdb holds only the in-frame ones, with some missing. Seen here are hundreds of thousands of clones, around 83% observed once, and the top ten hold 3.3%. The sample here was peripheral blood, taken in a trial of Ad26.COV2.S vaccine versus placebo. These TCRs come from a person aged 18 to 59 who received the Ad26.COV2.S COVID-19 vaccine or a placebo. The CDR3 runs from the conserved cysteine through the conserved F or W. D genes are given only for firm matches. Part of the rows lack a size; the others show once, few, many or a class for expanded clones.

j_call: TRBJ1-2; d_call: -; v_call: TRBV28; clone_size: -; cdr3_length: 15; cdr3_nt: TGTGCCAGCAGGTCCGGGACTCCGGAGGGCTATGGCTACACCTTC; cdr3_aa: CASRSGTPEGYGYTF
j_call: TRBJ2-5; d_call: -; v_call: TRBV6-6; clone_size: once; cdr3_length: 14; cdr3_nt: TGTGCCAGCAGTTACCCCTCCCGGGGAGAGACCCAGTACTTC; cdr3_aa: CASSYPSRGETQYF
j_call: TRBJ2-7; d_call: TRBD1; v_call: TRBV6-2/TRBV6-3; clone_size: -; cdr3_length: 15; cdr3_nt: TGTGCCAGCAGTTACTTTAGGGGACAGGCCCCAGAGCAGTACTTC; cdr3_aa: CASSYFRGQAPEQYF
j_call: TRBJ2-2; d_call: -; v_call: TRBV16; clone_size: few; cdr3_length: 13; cdr3_nt: TGTGCCAGCAGCCAGGGGGGCACCGGGGAGCTGTTTTTT; cdr3_aa: CASSQGGTGELFF
j_call: TRBJ1-1; d_call: -; v_call: TRBV6-2/TRBV6-3; clone_size: once; cdr3_length: 13; cdr3_nt: TGTGCCAGCAGTGGCAGTTGGGGGACTGAAGCTTTCTTT; cdr3_aa: CASSGSWGTEAFF
j_call: TRBJ1-5; d_call: -; v_call: TRBV21-1; clone_size: -; cdr3_length: 17; cdr3_nt: TGTGCCAGCAGCAAAAGTAGGTCGGACAGACGATCTCAGCCCCAGCATTTT; cdr3_aa: CASSKSRSDRRSQPQHF
j_call: TRBJ2-7; d_call: TRBD1; v_call: TRBV5-1; clone_size: -; cdr3_length: 14; cdr3_nt: TGCGCCAGCAGCTATGGGACAGGGACCTACGAGCAGTACTTC; cdr3_aa: CASSYGTGTYEQYF
j_call: TRBJ2-7; d_call: -; v_call: TRBV5-4; clone_size: -; cdr3_length: 14; cdr3_nt: TGTGCCAGCAGCTTGGAGCTAGGGCCCTACGAGCAGTACTTC; cdr3_aa: CASSLELGPYEQYF
j_call: TRBJ2-1; d_call: -; v_call: TRBV6-6; clone_size: -; cdr3_length: 12; cdr3_nt: TGTGCCAGCAGTCCGGGGCACAATGAGCAGTTCTTC; cdr3_aa: CASSPGHNEQFF
j_call: TRBJ2-7; d_call: -; v_call: TRBV11-2; clone_size: -; cdr3_length: 15; cdr3_nt: TGTGCCAGCAGCTTAGATATAACGAGCTCCTACGAGCAGTACTTC; cdr3_aa: CASSLDITSSYEQYF
j_call: TRBJ1-1; d_call: -; v_call: TRBV5-1; clone_size: -; cdr3_length: 14; cdr3_nt: TGCGCCAGCAGCGGACAGAGTATGAACACTGAAGCTTTCTTT; cdr3_aa: CASSGQSMNTEAFF
j_call: TRBJ1-1; d_call: -; v_call: TRBV7-2; clone_size: once; cdr3_length: 13; cdr3_nt: TGTGCCAGCAGGGAAGACCGGGACACTGAAGCTTTCTTT; cdr3_aa: CASREDRDTEAFF
j_call: TRBJ2-3; d_call: TRBD1; v_call: TRBV3-1/TRBV3-2; clone_size: -; cdr3_length: 15; cdr3_nt: TGTGCCAGCACCCATTCGGACAGGGGGCCTCTTTTGCAGTATTTT; cdr3_aa: CASTHSDRGPLLQYF
j_call: TRBJ2-7; d_call: -; v_call: TRBV14; clone_size: -; cdr3_length: 15; cdr3_nt: TGTGCCAGCAGCCTCCGGACTGACGGGATGTACGAGCAGTACTTC; cdr3_aa: CASSLRTDGMYEQYF
j_call: TRBJ2-2; d_call: -; v_call: TRBV6-2/TRBV6-3; clone_size: -; cdr3_length: 16; cdr3_nt: TGTGCCAGCAGTTACGTGCCCTATAAGTGGGGCGGGGAGCTGTTTTTT; cdr3_aa: CASSYVPYKWGGELFF
j_call: TRBJ2-2; d_call: TRBD2; v_call: TRBV7-7; clone_size: -; cdr3_length: 17; cdr3_nt: TGTGCCAGCAGCTTAGTACTAGCGGGAGATGCCGGCGGGGAGCTGTTTTTT; cdr3_aa: CASSLVLAGDAGGELFF
j_call: TRBJ1-1; d_call: TRBD1; v_call: TRBV27; clone_size: -; cdr3_length: 15; cdr3_nt: TGTGCCAGCAGTTTATCAGGGGGCGGAGGCACTGAAGCTTTCTTT; cdr3_aa: CASSLSGGGGTEAFF
j_call: TRBJ1-2; d_call: -; v_call: TRBV5-1; clone_size: -; cdr3_length: 12; cdr3_nt: TGCGCCAGCAGCTCGGACCTCTATGGCTACACCTTC; cdr3_aa: CASSSDLYGYTF
j_call: TRBJ2-1; d_call: TRBD2; v_call: TRBV7-2; clone_size: -; cdr3_length: 15; cdr3_nt: TGTGCCAGCAGCTCTGGGACTAGCGGGAGATATGAGCAGTTCTTC; cdr3_aa: CASSSGTSGRYEQFF
j_call: TRBJ2-4; d_call: TRBD2; v_call: TRBV5-4; clone_size: -; cdr3_length: 17; cdr3_nt: TGTGCCAGCAGCATAGGGACTAGCGGGGGGGGAAAAAACATTCAGTACTTC; cdr3_aa: CASSIGTSGGGKNIQYF
j_call: TRBJ2-1; d_call: -; v_call: TRBV5-1; clone_size: -; cdr3_length: 13; cdr3_nt: TGCGCCAGCAGCTTGGTTATGGGAAATGAGCAGTTCTTC; cdr3_aa: CASSLVMGNEQFF
j_call: TRBJ2-5; d_call: -; v_call: TRBV5-1; clone_size: -; cdr3_length: 12; cdr3_nt: TGCGCCAGCAGGGGGGGTGAAGAGACCCAGTACTTC; cdr3_aa: CASRGGEETQYF
j_call: TRBJ2-3; d_call: -; v_call: TRBV19; clone_size: -; cdr3_length: 18; cdr3_nt: TGTGCCAGTAGTATAGGGCCCCAGGGAGCGGCAAGCACAGATACGCAGTATTTT; cdr3_aa: CASSIGPQGAASTDTQYF
j_call: TRBJ1-3; d_call: -; v_call: TRBV9; clone_size: -; cdr3_length: 15; cdr3_nt: TGTGCCAGCAGCGCCTGGGCAGTCTCTGGAAACACCATATATTTT; cdr3_aa: CASSAWAVSGNTIYF
j_call: TRBJ2-1; d_call: TRBD1; v_call: TRBV6-5; clone_size: -; cdr3_length: 16; cdr3_nt: TGTGCCAGCAGTTACTCGTCCGGGACAGGGGGCAATGAGCAGTTCTTC; cdr3_aa: CASSYSSGTGGNEQFF
j_call: TRBJ2-1; d_call: -; v_call: TRBV25-1; clone_size: once; cdr3_length: 12; cdr3_nt: TGTGCCAGCAGTGACATATTTGGGGAGCAGTTCTTC; cdr3_aa: CASSDIFGEQFF
j_call: TRBJ1-2; d_call: -; v_call: TRBV11-2; clone_size: -; cdr3_length: 13; cdr3_nt: TGTGCCAGCAGCTTAGGGGGGGACTATGGCTACACCTTC; cdr3_aa: CASSLGGDYGYTF
j_call: TRBJ2-5; d_call: -; v_call: TRBV9; clone_size: -; cdr3_length: 15; cdr3_nt: TGTGCCAGCAGCGTAGCGTCGCAGGCTGAAGAGACCCAGTACTTC; cdr3_aa: CASSVASQAEETQYF
j_call: TRBJ1-1; d_call: -; v_call: TRBV29-1; clone_size: -; cdr3_length: 12; cdr3_nt: TGCAGCGTTGGGAGTATGGGATATGGAGCTTTCTTT; cdr3_aa: CSVGSMGYGAFF
j_call: TRBJ2-5; d_call: -; v_call: TRBV6-5; clone_size: -; cdr3_length: 11; cdr3_nt: TGTGCCAGTCGTCGGGAAGAGACCCAGTACTTC; cdr3_aa: CASRREETQYF
j_call: TRBJ1-1; d_call: -; v_call: TRBV6-5; clone_size: -; cdr3_length: 13; cdr3_nt: TGTGCGGTTAGGGGGGGGATGAACACTGAAGCTTTCTTT; cdr3_aa: CAVRGGMNTEAFF
j_call: TRBJ1-5; d_call: -; v_call: TRBV15; clone_size: few; cdr3_length: 11; cdr3_nt: TGTGCCACCAGTGGGGGGGGGCCCCAGCATTTT; cdr3_aa: CATSGGGPQHF
j_call: TRBJ2-2; d_call: TRBD1; v_call: TRBV14; clone_size: -; cdr3_length: 15; cdr3_nt: TGTGCCAGCAGCCAGGGACAGGGGTACCCCGGGGAGCTGTTTTTT; cdr3_aa: CASSQGQGYPGELFF
j_call: TRBJ1-2; d_call: TRBD1; v_call: TRBV7-9; clone_size: -; cdr3_length: 14; cdr3_nt: TGTGCCAGCAGCTTAAGGGAGGGGGCACACGGCTACACCTTC; cdr3_aa: CASSLREGAHGYTF
j_call: TRBJ2-7; d_call: -; v_call: TRBV12-1; clone_size: few; cdr3_length: 16; cdr3_nt: TGTGCCAGCAGCTACGCGACTAGCGTCCTAACCTACGAGCAGTACTTC; cdr3_aa: CASSYATSVLTYEQYF
j_call: TRBJ2-2; d_call: -; v_call: TRBV21-1; clone_size: -; cdr3_length: 22; cdr3_nt: TGTGCCAGCAGCAAAATGCCGGGACTAGCGGGGGTCCCCCCCATTGACACCGGGGAGCTGTTTTTT; cdr3_aa: CASSKMPGLAGVPPIDTGELFF
j_call: TRBJ1-3; d_call: TRBD1; v_call: TRBV5-5; clone_size: -; cdr3_length: 16; cdr3_nt: TGTGCCAGCAGCTTAAACAGGGGTACCTCTGGAAACACCATATATTTT; cdr3_aa: CASSLNRGTSGNTIYF
j_call: TRBJ2-5; d_call: -; v_call: TRBV6-1; clone_size: -; cdr3_length: 16; cdr3_nt: TGTGCCAGCAGTGAAAGGTTTAGGGGGTCGCAAGAGACCCAGTACTTC; cdr3_aa: CASSERFRGSQETQYF
j_call: TRBJ1-2; d_call: -; v_call: TRBV3-1/TRBV3-2; clone_size: -; cdr3_length: 14; cdr3_nt: TGTGCCAGCAGCGTACGGACAGAGCGCTATGGCTACACCTTC; cdr3_aa: CASSVRTERYGYTF
j_call: TRBJ2-4; d_call: -; v_call: TRBV19; clone_size: -; cdr3_length: 14; cdr3_nt: TGTGCCAGTTTGTCCTTGGGGGACCGAAACATTCAGTACTTC; cdr3_aa: CASLSLGDRNIQYF
j_call: TRBJ2-7; d_call: TRBD1; v_call: TRBV5-5; clone_size: once; cdr3_length: 15; cdr3_nt: TGTGCCAGCAGCTTAGGGACAGGGGGCCTCTACGAGCAGTACTTC; cdr3_aa: CASSLGTGGLYEQYF
j_call: TRBJ2-3; d_call: -; v_call: TRBV7-9; clone_size: -; cdr3_length: 15; cdr3_nt: TGTGCCAGCAGCTTAGATAACAGGCTTTATGATACGCAGTATTTT; cdr3_aa: CASSLDNRLYDTQYF
j_call: TRBJ1-1; d_call: -; v_call: TRBV3-1/TRBV3-2; clone_size: -; cdr3_length: 11; cdr3_nt: TGTGCCAGTGGGGACTTCTCCGAAGCTTTCTTT; cdr3_aa: CASGDFSEAFF
j_call: TRBJ1-5; d_call: TRBD1; v_call: TRBV2; clone_size: few; cdr3_length: 14; cdr3_nt: TGTGCCAGCAGTGGGGACAGGATCAATCAGCCCCAGCATTTT; cdr3_aa: CASSGDRINQPQHF
j_call: TRBJ1-4; d_call: -; v_call: TRBV7-9; clone_size: -; cdr3_length: 14; cdr3_nt: TGTGCCAGCAGCTTAGGCGAGGTGGGGGAAAAACTGTTTTTT; cdr3_aa: CASSLGEVGEKLFF
j_call: TRBJ2-7; d_call: TRBD1; v_call: TRBV6-5; clone_size: -; cdr3_length: 15; cdr3_nt: TGTGCCAGCAGTTGGACAGGGGGCGATTTAGCGGGGCAGTACTTC; cdr3_aa: CASSWTGGDLAGQYF
j_call: TRBJ2-7; d_call: TRBD2; v_call: TRBV28; clone_size: -; cdr3_length: 15; cdr3_nt: TGTGCCAGCAGTCCCCCTAGCGGGAGTCTAAGCGAGCAGTACTTC; cdr3_aa: CASSPPSGSLSEQYF